The entry that follows covers one TCR beta chain sequence. Its antigen target is currently unknown. No base-level quality is on record; no much larger clone is a single base apart. The immunoSEQ Assay, a bias-controlled multiplex PCR, was used to amplify TCRbeta CDR3 regions from genomic DNA. The study's own analysis went as follows. Nucleated cell counts per sample were estimated from amplification of reference gene primers within the assay. To quantify the absolute abundance of each unique TCRbeta CDR3 rearrangement, sequence reads were collapsed and filtered. For each sample, productive Simpson clonality was calculated as the square root of Simpson's diversity index over productive rearrangements. TCRdb holds this immuneACCESS table with in-frame rearrangements only. Some clones are missing; in checked studies, unresolved V genes explain under half, and the rest has no known cause. V and J calls and clone size are as listed in that table; D and trimming were resolved from the DNA. The sample table lists about 51,000 clones, approximately 89% of them with a count of one. The ten biggest clones cover approximately 3% of the sample.

The data stem from a study of blood T cell repertoires in COVID-19 (TCRdb year 2020). Describing the broader study: Samples covering the acute and convalescent phases of COVID-19 were provided by collaborators in the United States, Italy and Spain. The prospective study material was composed of cDNA or gDNA derived from T cells, B-cell-depleted T cells, or PBMCs. Subjects who had been exposed to COVID-19, were actively infected with it, or had recovered from it provided the deeply sampled blood TCRbeta repertoires that made up the dataset. A freely available public database, intended as a resource for researchers studying the immune response to SARS-CoV-2, is where the repertoires were released. Samples came from the ongoing ImmuneRACE study (first 160 participants) plus 1,254 subjects from 6 global collaborators. Sample metadata almost always included a de-identified subject ID, COVID-19 status, age in years and sex. HLA class I and class II types, where available, came from metadata supplied by the sample provider rather than from assay-based typing.

The full study reports these points: The amount of clinical and demographic metadata varied by source and participant and was provided uncurated.

The junction shows trimming of 0 bases on V and 6 bases on J, and the gene matches do not reach 8 bases of it. For CDR1 and CDR2, the germline V gene (reference sequence) lists LGHDT and YNNKEL. The CDR3, from cysteine to phenylalanine, totals 16 residues. Only the CDR3 portion is preserved as DNA: 48 bases, with reading frame beginning at the first base. Collaborating institutions collected whole blood in K2EDTA tubes following their own protocols. Collaborator samples were shipped for TCRbeta analysis as frozen whole blood, isolated PBMCs, or DNA extracted from either sample type. Here the chain combines TRBV3-1 (or the pseudogene TRBV3-2) and TRBJ1-1; 9 bases in between match TRBD1. The TCR was taken from a man aged 50 to 59 with acute or convalescent COVID-19. Material: peripheral blood. The nucleotide sequence is given as TGTGCCAGCAGCCAAGAAGGGCACAGGGGGCCGGCTGAAGCTTTCTTT. Its amino acids are CASSQEGHRGPAEAFF.